Listed below are T cell receptor beta chains from one sample, sequenced in a study of OX40 agonist ivuxolimab in advanced cancers. Here immunoSEQ multiplex PCR was the method, and the copy in TCRdb shows in-frame clones only, minus some. The repertoire holds approximately 48,000 clones, with about 77% as singletons. The material was CD4+ or CD8+ T cells sorted from blood, obtained in a trial of the OX40 agonist ivuxolimab. These receptors originate from an adult with an advanced solid tumor such as melanoma, head and neck, liver or kidney cancer. Each CDR3 is given with its conserved first and last residue. D genes are given only for firm matches. The size entry is marked missing in some rows and otherwise reads once, few, many or a size class.

J gene	clone size	D gene	V gene	CDR3 DNA	CDR3 protein
TRBJ2-7	NA	TRBD2	TRBV27	TGTGCCAGCAGTTTACGCGGGAGTAGCTCCTACGAGCAGTACTTC	CASSLRGSSSYEQYF
TRBJ1-1	NA	NA	TRBV5-1	TGCGCCAGCAGCTTCAATATGAACACTGAAGCTTTCTTT	CASSFNMNTEAFF
TRBJ2-1	NA	NA	TRBV11-2	TGTGCCAGCAGCTCCAACGAGAGAACCTACAATGAGCAGTTCTTC	CASSSNERTYNEQFF
TRBJ2-7	NA	NA	TRBV10-2	TGCGCCAGCAGTGAGTCTTCTGGGACAAGATACGAGCAGTACTTC	CASSESSGTRYEQYF
TRBJ1-2	once	TRBD1	TRBV5-5	TGTGCCAGCAGCTCGTTCGCCGGGACAGCCTATGGCTACACCTTC	CASSSFAGTAYGYTF
TRBJ1-4	NA	NA	TRBV10-2	TGCGCCAGCAGACTCCGGGGGATCCCTAATGAAAAACTGTTTTTT	CASRLRGIPNEKLFF
TRBJ2-7	once	NA	TRBV10-3	TGTGCCATCAGGGGCTGGGGCTACGAGCAGTACTTC	CAIRGWGYEQYF
TRBJ1-2	many	NA	TRBV11-2	TGTGCCAGCAGCTTAGTCCCAAGAACTCCGACAGGAAACTATGGCTACACCTTC	CASSLVPRTPTGNYGYTF
TRBJ1-1	NA	NA	TRBV11-1	TGTGCCAGCAGCACCCAAGTTTGGCCGAGGGGGGACACTGAAGCTTTCTTT	CASSTQVWPRGDTEAFF
TRBJ2-7	many	NA	TRBV11-2	TGTGCCAGCAGCTTAGTTGGCGGGACGAAGAGCTACGAGCAGTACTTC	CASSLVGGTKSYEQYF
TRBJ2-1	NA	TRBD2	TRBV12-5	TGTGCTAGTGGTTCCGGGACTAGCAGTAACAATGAGCAGTTCTTC	CASGSGTSSNNEQFF
TRBJ2-3	few	TRBD2	TRBV5-1	TGCGCCAGCTCTTTCGGGACTAACACAGATACGCAGTATTTT	CASSFGTNTDTQYF
TRBJ1-2	NA	NA	TRBV6-5	TGTGCCAGCAGTTACGCTGCGGGGGGTACTTATGGCTACACCTTC	CASSYAAGGTYGYTF
TRBJ1-5	NA	NA	TRBV5-1	TGCGCCAGCAGGAGCTATGAGAATCAGCCCCAGCATTTT	CASRSYENQPQHF
TRBJ2-2	few	NA	TRBV5-1	TGCGCCAGCAGCTCCAGACACGGACGGGCCACCGGGGAGCTGTTTTTT	CASSSRHGRATGELFF
TRBJ1-5	NA	TRBD1	TRBV11-2	TGTGCCAGCGGGGGACAGGGAGGAGTCCAGCCCCAGCATTTT	CASGGQGGVQPQHF
TRBJ1-4	NA	NA	TRBV14	TGTGCCAGCAGCCAAGTTAGCGGGAGTTGGAATGAAAAACTGTTTTTT	CASSQVSGSWNEKLFF
TRBJ2-2	NA	TRBD1	TRBV18	TGTGCCAGCTCATGGGGACAGGAGACCACCGGGGAGCTGTTTTTT	CASSWGQETTGELFF
TRBJ1-1	NA	NA	TRBV12-2	TGTGCAGGTCGCCTATCAGGGGATGGAACTGAAGCTTTCTTT	CAGRLSGDGTEAFF
TRBJ2-7	NA	TRBD2	TRBV5-1	TGCGCCAGCAGCCGTTCGGGTAGCGGGAGGGCCGGGGTTAGGAGCGAGCAGTACTTC	CASSRSGSGRAGVRSEQYF
TRBJ2-7	NA	NA	TRBV28	TGTGCCAGCAGACCCTCGGGTGTAGGGTACTACGAGCAGTACTTC	CASRPSGVGYYEQYF
TRBJ1-4	NA	NA	TRBV6-5	TGTGCCAGCAGCCAAAAACCCACGGGGTTTGGAAAACTGTTTTTT	CASSQKPTGFGKLFF
TRBJ2-5	NA	TRBD2	TRBV18	TGTGCCAGCTCACCAAGCGGTAGCGGGAGTCGAGAGACCCAGTACTTC	CASSPSGSGSRETQYF
TRBJ2-2	NA	TRBD2	TRBV2	TGTGGCTCGGGGGGAGTCTTTAACACCGGGGAGCTGTTTTTT	CGSGGVFNTGELFF
TRBJ2-5	NA	TRBD1	TRBV7-9	TGTGCCAGCAGCTTAGTTGGGGACAGGGGAGAGACCCAGTACTTC	CASSLVGDRGETQYF
TRBJ1-3	NA	NA	TRBV5-1	TGCGCCAGCAGGTGGGACACCCACTCTGGAAACACCATATATTTT	CASRWDTHSGNTIYF
TRBJ2-3	NA	NA	TRBV7-9	TGTGCCAGCAAGGCTTGGCGGGACGGTAGCACAGATACGCAGTATTTT	CASKAWRDGSTDTQYF
TRBJ2-7	few	NA	TRBV4-1	TGCGCCAGCAGCCACCCACACAATAACTACGAGCAGTACTTC	CASSHPHNNYEQYF
TRBJ1-6	NA	TRBD1	TRBV5-1	TGCGCCAGCAGCCCAGGGGGAAGGGCCTATAATTCACCCCTCCACTTT	CASSPGGRAYNSPLHF
TRBJ1-5	NA	NA	TRBV7-2	TGTGCCAGCAGCGGACAGCCAGATCAGCCCCAGCATTTT	CASSGQPDQPQHF
TRBJ1-1	NA	NA	TRBV19	TGTGCCAGTATCCACCCGAGGGGGAACACTGAAGCTTTCTTT	CASIHPRGNTEAFF
TRBJ1-3	NA	TRBD1	TRBV2	TGTGCCAGCACGGGACAGCTGAGCTCTGGAAACACCATATATTTT	CASTGQLSSGNTIYF
TRBJ1-3	NA	TRBD1	TRBV28	TGTGCCAGCAGTACCTTCACAGGGGGCTCTGGAAACACCATATATTTT	CASSTFTGGSGNTIYF
TRBJ2-1	NA	TRBD2	TRBV6-1	TGTGCCAGCAGTCTAGCGGGGAGCTCCTACAATGAGCAGTTCTTC	CASSLAGSSYNEQFF
TRBJ1-1	medium-sized	NA	TRBV7-3	TGTGCCAGCAGCTTCGGTGTGGGGGGATCTGAAGCTTTCTTT	CASSFGVGGSEAFF
TRBJ2-1	NA	TRBD2	TRBV7-9	TGTGCCAGCACACCGCGGGGGGCAGGGCGCGATGAGCAGTTCTTC	CASTPRGAGRDEQFF
TRBJ1-1	NA	NA	TRBV6-6	TGTGCCAGCAGTTACGGTTCTTTAATGAACACTGAAGCTTTCTTT	CASSYGSLMNTEAFF
TRBJ2-1	NA	NA	TRBV5-4	TGTGCCAGCAGCTTAACCAGCTCCTACAATGAGCAGTTCTTC	CASSLTSSYNEQFF
TRBJ1-2	NA	TRBD1	TRBV7-2	TGTGCCAGCAGGGGACAGGGGACCACTAACTATGGCTACACCTTC	CASRGQGTTNYGYTF
TRBJ1-5	NA	NA	TRBV20-1	TGCAGTGCTGGTAGTATGCTCCAGCATTTT	CSAGSMLQHF
TRBJ2-7	NA	NA	TRBV5-4	TGTGCCAGCAGCTTGGAACCAACCTCCTACGAGCAGTACTTC	CASSLEPTSYEQYF
TRBJ1-4	NA	NA	TRBV28	TGTGCCAGCAGTTTCGGGGGAGCCAATGAAAAACTGTTTTTT	CASSFGGANEKLFF
TRBJ2-4	few	NA	TRBV4-1	TGCGCCAGCAGCCAAAACCCGGGGGACATTCAGTACTTC	CASSQNPGDIQYF
TRBJ2-2	NA	NA	TRBV9	TGTGCCAGCAGCGGTCGGAACACGAACACCGGGGAGCTGTTTTTT	CASSGRNTNTGELFF
TRBJ2-1	NA	TRBD1	TRBV10-3	TGTGCCACAGGGTCCGGACAGGGATCCAATGAGCAGTTCTTC	CATGSGQGSNEQFF
TRBJ1-3	NA	NA	TRBV9	TGTGCCAGCAGCGTAGATGGGGGAGGCTACTCTGGAAACACCATATATTTT	CASSVDGGGYSGNTIYF
TRBJ2-3	NA	TRBD1	TRBV5-1	TGCGCCAGCAGCTTGGCCCAGGGGGCCACAGATACGCAGTATTTT	CASSLAQGATDTQYF
TRBJ1-1	NA	NA	TRBV19	TGTGCCAGTAGTCGAGACGGCGGGACAATAAACACTGAAGCTTTCTTT	CASSRDGGTINTEAFF
TRBJ2-7	NA	TRBD1	TRBV27	TGTGCCACCAAACCCTACAGGGGGAGCTACGAGCAGTACTTC	CATKPYRGSYEQYF
TRBJ2-5	NA	NA	TRBV7-7	TGTGCTAGCAGCGCCCAAATGCAAGAGACCCAGTACTTC	CASSAQMQETQYF
TRBJ1-5	NA	NA	TRBV7-9	TGTGCCAGCAGCCGAGGCGGGGCGGCCCAAAGTCAGCCCCAGCATTTT	CASSRGGAAQSQPQHF
TRBJ2-7	NA	NA	TRBV6-6	TGTGCCAGCAGTACCCCCGAGCCGGCAGGTGGGCAGTACTTC	CASSTPEPAGGQYF
TRBJ2-3	NA	TRBD2	TRBV28	TGTGCCAGCAGTCGCGGGGGACTAGCGGCACAGTGGCAGTATTTT	CASSRGGLAAQWQYF
TRBJ1-2	NA	NA	TRBV6-5	TGTGCCAGCAGGGAGGGGCCGGGCTACACCTTC	CASREGPGYTF
TRBJ1-2	NA	TRBD1	TRBV6-6	TGTGCCAGCAGGTCTTACGACAGGGATAATGGCTACACCTTC	CASRSYDRDNGYTF
TRBJ1-1	NA	NA	TRBV5-1	TGCGCCAGCAGCCTGCAGGGGTTCACTGAAGCTTTCTTT	CASSLQGFTEAFF
TRBJ2-1	NA	TRBD1	TRBV18	TGTACCAGCTCAACCGGGACAGGGAGCTACAATGAGCAGTTCTTC	CTSSTGTGSYNEQFF
TRBJ2-6	NA	TRBD2	TRBV7-6	TGTGCCAGCAGCTTAAGGGCGAGCGGGAGGTTATCTGGGGCCAACGTCCTGACTTTC	CASSLRASGRLSGANVLTF
TRBJ2-3	NA	NA	TRBV7-9	TGTGCCAGCAGCCCCAAGTTGGGGCGGCGGAGGACAGATACGCAGTATTTT	CASSPKLGRRRTDTQYF
TRBJ2-1	NA	NA	TRBV21-1	TGTGCCAGCAGCAACACCGGGACTAGCGGACCGCGGCGGGAGTTCTTC	CASSNTGTSGPRREFF